This is a list of T cell receptor beta chains from one sample in a study of blood T cell repertoires in COVID-19. Assay used: immunoSEQ multiplex PCR; TCRdb lists only in-frame clones, some missing. The data hold hundreds of thousands of clones, with approximately 90% observed a single time. Sequenced input: peripheral blood. The receptors come from a man aged 35 to 55 with acute or convalescent COVID-19. CDR3s include the opening cysteine and the closing phenylalanine or tryptophan. Each record gives: J gene, D gene, V gene, clone size, CDR3 DNA, CDR3 protein. A D gene is named only where the DNA matches it firmly. For some rows the clone size is stated as once, few or many, or as a class when expanded; others skip it.

j_call: TRBJ2-7; d_call: .; v_call: TRBV27; clone_size: .; cdr3_nt: TGTGCCAGCAGTTTGGGAGGAAGACGCGAGCAGTACTTC; cdr3_aa: CASSLGGRREQYF
j_call: TRBJ2-3; d_call: TRBD1; v_call: TRBV5-4; clone_size: once; cdr3_nt: TGTGCCAGCAGCAAGGGACAGGGGGTGGGAGATACGCAGTATTTT; cdr3_aa: CASSKGQGVGDTQYF
j_call: TRBJ2-7; d_call: .; v_call: TRBV6-5; clone_size: .; cdr3_nt: TGTGCCAGCAGCCGGGACACAAGTTTATACGAGCAGTACTTC; cdr3_aa: CASSRDTSLYEQYF
j_call: TRBJ2-1; d_call: .; v_call: TRBV7-2; clone_size: .; cdr3_nt: TGTGCCAGCAGCCGGGACTCGCTTTCCTACAATGAGCAGTTCTTC; cdr3_aa: CASSRDSLSYNEQFF
j_call: TRBJ2-5; d_call: TRBD2; v_call: TRBV5-8; clone_size: .; cdr3_nt: TGTGCCAGCAGGAAAACCGGGACTAGCGGGTTTCAAGAGACCCAGTACTTC; cdr3_aa: CASRKTGTSGFQETQYF
j_call: TRBJ2-7; d_call: .; v_call: TRBV30; clone_size: few; cdr3_nt: TGTGCCTGGGGTACATACGAGCAGTACTTC; cdr3_aa: CAWGTYEQYF
j_call: TRBJ2-7; d_call: TRBD1; v_call: TRBV6-5; clone_size: .; cdr3_nt: TGTGCCAGCAGTTACTCGAGGACAGGGGGCTACGAGCAGTACTTC; cdr3_aa: CASSYSRTGGYEQYF
j_call: TRBJ2-7; d_call: .; v_call: TRBV29-1; clone_size: .; cdr3_nt: TGCAGCGTTGTGGGATGGGCACACGCCAACTGGGAGAAGGGGCAGTACTTC; cdr3_aa: CSVVGWAHANWEKGQYF
j_call: TRBJ2-7; d_call: TRBD2; v_call: TRBV5-1; clone_size: .; cdr3_nt: TGCGCCAGCGGTCCACCGGGAGGGCACGAGCAGTACTTC; cdr3_aa: CASGPPGGHEQYF
j_call: TRBJ2-3; d_call: TRBD2; v_call: TRBV13; clone_size: .; cdr3_nt: TGTGCCAGCAGCTTCGGGACTAGAACAGATACGCAGTATTTT; cdr3_aa: CASSFGTRTDTQYF
j_call: TRBJ1-1; d_call: .; v_call: TRBV29-1; clone_size: .; cdr3_nt: TGCAGCGTTGAATTGGACTATAACACTGAAGCTTTCTTT; cdr3_aa: CSVELDYNTEAFF
j_call: TRBJ2-3; d_call: TRBD1; v_call: TRBV6-6; clone_size: .; cdr3_nt: TGTGCCAGCAGCAACCGGGACAGGGAGACAGATACGCAGTATTTT; cdr3_aa: CASSNRDRETDTQYF
j_call: TRBJ2-5; d_call: .; v_call: TRBV27; clone_size: .; cdr3_nt: TGTGCCAGCAGTGACAGACAAGGGTCTAAAGAGACCCAGTACTTC; cdr3_aa: CASSDRQGSKETQYF
j_call: TRBJ2-5; d_call: .; v_call: TRBV5-1; clone_size: few; cdr3_nt: TGCGCCAGCAGCCCCCCCGGAGAGACCCAGTACTTC; cdr3_aa: CASSPPGETQYF
j_call: TRBJ2-2; d_call: .; v_call: TRBV4-1; clone_size: once; cdr3_nt: TGCGCCAGCAGCCTGGGCGACACCGGGGAGCTGTTTTTT; cdr3_aa: CASSLGDTGELFF
j_call: TRBJ2-5; d_call: .; v_call: TRBV28; clone_size: .; cdr3_nt: TGTGCCAGCAGTCTCTACCGGGCGGGTGATCAAGAGACCCAGTACTTC; cdr3_aa: CASSLYRAGDQETQYF
j_call: TRBJ1-6; d_call: .; v_call: TRBV11-2; clone_size: .; cdr3_nt: TGTGCCAGCAGCTTAGACAGGGTAGTCTCACCCCTCCACTTT; cdr3_aa: CASSLDRVVSPLHF
j_call: TRBJ2-1; d_call: TRBD1; v_call: TRBV24-1; clone_size: .; cdr3_nt: TGTGCCACCCGGGGACAGGGGGCCAATGAGCAGTTCTTC; cdr3_aa: CATRGQGANEQFF
j_call: TRBJ2-1; d_call: TRBD2; v_call: TRBV27; clone_size: .; cdr3_nt: TGTGCCAGCAGTTTACGAGCGGGAGCCCCGATCTCCTACAATGAGCAGTTCTTC; cdr3_aa: CASSLRAGAPISYNEQFF
j_call: TRBJ1-3; d_call: .; v_call: TRBV6-6; clone_size: .; cdr3_nt: TGTGCCAGCAGTTACTTCCGGTCGTCTGGAAACACCATATATTTT; cdr3_aa: CASSYFRSSGNTIYF
j_call: TRBJ2-5; d_call: .; v_call: TRBV7-2; clone_size: .; cdr3_nt: TGTGCCAGCAGCTTAGTTTCAGGCAGTAGGGAGACCCAGTACTTC; cdr3_aa: CASSLVSGSRETQYF
j_call: TRBJ2-5; d_call: TRBD1; v_call: TRBV5-4; clone_size: .; cdr3_nt: TGTGCCAGCAGCCAGGGACAGGGGGCGCGGGAGACCCAGTACTTC; cdr3_aa: CASSQGQGARETQYF
j_call: TRBJ2-1; d_call: TRBD2; v_call: TRBV3-1/TRBV3-2; clone_size: .; cdr3_nt: TGTGCCAGCAGTTCTAGCGGGAGTAGAGATGAGCAGTTCTTC; cdr3_aa: CASSSSGSRDEQFF
j_call: TRBJ2-3; d_call: TRBD1; v_call: TRBV7-9; clone_size: .; cdr3_nt: TGTGCCTCAAGACAGGGGCTGACAGATACGCAGTATTTT; cdr3_aa: CASRQGLTDTQYF
j_call: TRBJ2-4; d_call: .; v_call: TRBV2; clone_size: .; cdr3_nt: TGTGCCAGCAGCGAATGGAGGACAGCCCACATTCAGTACTTC; cdr3_aa: CASSEWRTAHIQYF
j_call: TRBJ1-1; d_call: .; v_call: TRBV10-3; clone_size: .; cdr3_nt: TGTGCCATCAGTGTGGGGCGGGACGCTTTCTTT; cdr3_aa: CAISVGRDAFF
j_call: TRBJ2-2; d_call: .; v_call: TRBV9; clone_size: .; cdr3_nt: TGTGCCAGCAGCGTAGGTAGCGTAACCGGGGAGCTGTTTTTT; cdr3_aa: CASSVGSVTGELFF
j_call: TRBJ1-1; d_call: .; v_call: TRBV6-6; clone_size: .; cdr3_nt: TGTGCCAGCAGTATTTCACAGGGTACAGGGAACACTGAAGCTTTCTTT; cdr3_aa: CASSISQGTGNTEAFF
j_call: TRBJ1-5; d_call: .; v_call: TRBV3-1/TRBV3-2; clone_size: .; cdr3_nt: TGTGCCAGCAGCCAAGATCCGGGCAATCAGCCCCAGCATTTT; cdr3_aa: CASSQDPGNQPQHF
j_call: TRBJ1-5; d_call: TRBD1; v_call: TRBV2; clone_size: .; cdr3_nt: TGTGCCAGCAGTGAATGGGGAACGACAGGGAGCAATCAGCCCCAGCATTTT; cdr3_aa: CASSEWGTTGSNQPQHF
j_call: TRBJ2-7; d_call: TRBD1; v_call: TRBV2; clone_size: few; cdr3_nt: TGTGCCAGCAGTCGCGGACAGGGTGGGAGTTACGAGCAGTACTTC; cdr3_aa: CASSRGQGGSYEQYF
j_call: TRBJ2-7; d_call: TRBD1; v_call: TRBV7-9; clone_size: .; cdr3_nt: TGTGCCAGCAGCTTATGGGACAGGGCCTACGAGCAGTACTTC; cdr3_aa: CASSLWDRAYEQYF
j_call: TRBJ2-1; d_call: TRBD2; v_call: TRBV28; clone_size: few; cdr3_nt: TGTGCCAGCAGTTTTGGGGGGAGCGGGAGCAATGAGCAGTTCTTC; cdr3_aa: CASSFGGSGSNEQFF
j_call: TRBJ2-1; d_call: .; v_call: TRBV15; clone_size: once; cdr3_nt: TGTGCCACCAGCAGCCAGCTCGGGTTCTCCTACAATGAGCAGTTCTTC; cdr3_aa: CATSSQLGFSYNEQFF
j_call: TRBJ2-3; d_call: TRBD2; v_call: TRBV6-6; clone_size: .; cdr3_nt: TGTGCCAGCAGCCCGGGGGGGGAGGCAGATACGCAGTATTTT; cdr3_aa: CASSPGGEADTQYF
j_call: TRBJ1-4; d_call: .; v_call: TRBV30; clone_size: .; cdr3_nt: TGTGCCTGGGGGGCGGGGCCGACCGGAGAAAAACTGTTTTTT; cdr3_aa: CAWGAGPTGEKLFF
j_call: TRBJ1-3; d_call: TRBD1; v_call: TRBV9; clone_size: .; cdr3_nt: TGTGCCAGCAGCGTAGCTCCCCCCGGACAGGGCTCTGGAAACACCATATATTTT; cdr3_aa: CASSVAPPGQGSGNTIYF
j_call: TRBJ1-1; d_call: .; v_call: TRBV7-2; clone_size: .; cdr3_nt: TGTGCCAGCAGACAAAACAGGGAGGGAGCTTTCTTT; cdr3_aa: CASRQNREGAFF
j_call: TRBJ2-5; d_call: .; v_call: TRBV18; clone_size: .; cdr3_nt: TGTGCCAGCTCACCCCTCAGGCAGGGGGAGACCCAGTACTTC; cdr3_aa: CASSPLRQGETQYF
j_call: TRBJ2-7; d_call: .; v_call: TRBV11-2; clone_size: .; cdr3_nt: TGTGCCAGCAGCTTTTTTACAGGAGCCTACGAGCAGTACTTC; cdr3_aa: CASSFFTGAYEQYF
j_call: TRBJ2-5; d_call: TRBD2; v_call: TRBV3-1/TRBV3-2; clone_size: once; cdr3_nt: TGTGCCAGCAGCCAAGTGCCTAGCGGGGGGCAAGAGACCCAGTACTTC; cdr3_aa: CASSQVPSGGQETQYF
j_call: TRBJ2-1; d_call: TRBD2; v_call: TRBV20-1; clone_size: .; cdr3_nt: TGCAGTCCGACTAGCGGGAGGGAGCAGTTCTTC; cdr3_aa: CSPTSGREQFF
j_call: TRBJ2-1; d_call: TRBD2; v_call: TRBV9; clone_size: .; cdr3_nt: TGTGCCAGCAGCGTATTGGCGGGGGGGTTCAATGAGCAGTTCTTC; cdr3_aa: CASSVLAGGFNEQFF
j_call: TRBJ1-1; d_call: .; v_call: TRBV6-5; clone_size: .; cdr3_nt: TGTGCCAGCAGTTCGATAGATTACACTGAAGCTTTCTTT; cdr3_aa: CASSSIDYTEAFF
j_call: TRBJ2-1; d_call: TRBD2; v_call: TRBV10-1; clone_size: .; cdr3_nt: TGCGCCAGCAGCGATGGACTAGCGCACTACAATGAGCAGTTCTTC; cdr3_aa: CASSDGLAHYNEQFF
j_call: TRBJ2-2; d_call: TRBD2; v_call: TRBV7-9; clone_size: .; cdr3_nt: TGTGCCAGCAGCTTAGCGGGGGTAGCGGGAGGAATCGCCGGGGAGCTGTTTTTT; cdr3_aa: CASSLAGVAGGIAGELFF
j_call: TRBJ2-1; d_call: TRBD2; v_call: TRBV2; clone_size: .; cdr3_nt: TGTGCCAGCAATGAGTTAGCGGGGCTTAACCAGTTCTTC; cdr3_aa: CASNELAGLNQFF
j_call: TRBJ1-3; d_call: .; v_call: TRBV11-2; clone_size: once; cdr3_nt: TGTGCCAGCAGCTCGACACGTGGAAACACCATATATTTT; cdr3_aa: CASSSTRGNTIYF
j_call: TRBJ2-7; d_call: TRBD1; v_call: TRBV4-1; clone_size: .; cdr3_nt: TGCGCCAGCAGCCAACTAACAGGGGACCGGGCCTACGAGCAGTACTTC; cdr3_aa: CASSQLTGDRAYEQYF
j_call: TRBJ2-1; d_call: .; v_call: TRBV7-2; clone_size: .; cdr3_nt: TGTGCCAGCAGCTTAAGGCGGGGATACAATGAGCAGTTCTTC; cdr3_aa: CASSLRRGYNEQFF
j_call: TRBJ1-5; d_call: TRBD1; v_call: TRBV2; clone_size: .; cdr3_nt: TGTGCCAGCCTAGGGGGCAGGAACCAGCCCCAGCATTTT; cdr3_aa: CASLGGRNQPQHF
j_call: TRBJ2-2; d_call: TRBD2; v_call: TRBV30; clone_size: .; cdr3_nt: TGTGCCTGGAGTTCGGGACTACCCACCGGGGAGCTGTTTTTT; cdr3_aa: CAWSSGLPTGELFF
j_call: TRBJ2-7; d_call: .; v_call: TRBV19; clone_size: .; cdr3_nt: TGTGCCAGTAGTATAGAGGTGGCAGAGGGAGCCGGGACTTGGTTGATCGAGCAGTACTTC; cdr3_aa: CASSIEVAEGAGTWLIEQYF